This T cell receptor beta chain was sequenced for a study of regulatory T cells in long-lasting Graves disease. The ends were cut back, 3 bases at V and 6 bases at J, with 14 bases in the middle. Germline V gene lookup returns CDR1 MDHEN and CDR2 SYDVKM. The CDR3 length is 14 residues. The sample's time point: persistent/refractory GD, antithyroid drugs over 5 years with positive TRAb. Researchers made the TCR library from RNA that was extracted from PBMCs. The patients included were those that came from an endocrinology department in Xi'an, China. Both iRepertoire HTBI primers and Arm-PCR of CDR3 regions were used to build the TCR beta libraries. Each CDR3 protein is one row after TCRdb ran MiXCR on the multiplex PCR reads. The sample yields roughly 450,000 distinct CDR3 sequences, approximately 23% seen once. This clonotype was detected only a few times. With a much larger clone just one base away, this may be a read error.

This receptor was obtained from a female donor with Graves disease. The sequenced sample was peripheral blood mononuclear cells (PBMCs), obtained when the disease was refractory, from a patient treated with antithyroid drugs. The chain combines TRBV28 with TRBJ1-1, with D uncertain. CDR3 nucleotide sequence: TGTGCCAGCAGTTTGGAGGATCAAGTCGCTGAAGCTTTCTTT. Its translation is CASSLEDQVAEAFF.